The sequence of this T cell receptor beta chain was determined in a study of identical twins. Study-wide findings and caveats: The more abundant beta clonotypes in cord blood had fewer insertions, and memory repertoires did not show this. Cross-sectional statistics, not tracking of the same donors, supported the conclusions.

Worth noting for this clonotype: Its antigen is unknown.

Each cDNA held unique molecular identifiers, and template switching gave it a universal primer site. TCRdb independently ran MiXCR on the 5' RACE reads; one entry per CDR3 protein. Of 310,000 or so distinct CDR3 sequences listed, more than 8% were seen once; the top ten hold roughly 6.4%. Germline CDR1 reads SNHLY; CDR2 reads FYNNEI. The CDR3 extends over 17 amino acids. The ends were cut back, 4 bases at V and 8 bases at J, with 24 bases in the middle. These data were also filed under a second study, of yellow fever vaccine responses in identical twins.

Sequencing used CD8+ T cells sorted from blood. This receptor was identified in a woman younger than 35 in good health. The J gene is TRBJ2-1, the V gene TRBV2; D is undetermined. CDR3 in amino acids: CASSGDNRNTVHDEQFF. The DNA for the CDR3 is TGTGCCAGCAGTGGAGACAACCGGAACACGGTACACGATGAGCAGTTCTTC.